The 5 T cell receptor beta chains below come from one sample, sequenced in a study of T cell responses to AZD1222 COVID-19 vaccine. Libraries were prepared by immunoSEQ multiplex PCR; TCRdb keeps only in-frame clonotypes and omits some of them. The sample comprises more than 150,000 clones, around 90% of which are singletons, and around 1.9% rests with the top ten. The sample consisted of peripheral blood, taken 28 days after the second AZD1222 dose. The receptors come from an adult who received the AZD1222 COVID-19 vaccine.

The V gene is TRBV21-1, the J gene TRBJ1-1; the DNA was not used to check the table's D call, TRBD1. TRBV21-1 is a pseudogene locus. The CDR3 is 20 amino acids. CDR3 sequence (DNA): TGTGCCAGCAGCAAATATGAGGGACAGGGCTGTAGTAGCGGGAACACTGAAGCTTTCTTT. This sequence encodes CASSKYEGQGCSSGNTEAFF.

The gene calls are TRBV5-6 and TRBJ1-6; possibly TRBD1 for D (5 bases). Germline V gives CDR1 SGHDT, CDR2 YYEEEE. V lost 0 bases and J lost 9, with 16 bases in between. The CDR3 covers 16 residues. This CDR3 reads CASSLGGAMGISPLHF. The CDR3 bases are TGTGCCAGCAGCTTGGGAGGGGCCATGGGAATTTCACCCCTCCACTTT.

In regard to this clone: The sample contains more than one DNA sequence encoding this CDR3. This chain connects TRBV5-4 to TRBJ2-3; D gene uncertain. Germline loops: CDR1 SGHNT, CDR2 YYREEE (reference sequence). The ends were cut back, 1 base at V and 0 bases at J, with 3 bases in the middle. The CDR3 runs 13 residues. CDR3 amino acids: CASSLFSTDTQYF. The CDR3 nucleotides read TGTGCCAGCAGCTTGTTCAGCACAGATACGCAGTATTTT.

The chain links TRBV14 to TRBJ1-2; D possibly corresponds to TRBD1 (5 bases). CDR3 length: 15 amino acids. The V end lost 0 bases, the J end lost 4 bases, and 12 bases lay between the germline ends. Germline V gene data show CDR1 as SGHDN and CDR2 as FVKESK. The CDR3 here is CASSQDFGGFYGYTF. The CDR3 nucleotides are TGTGCCAGCAGCCAAGATTTCGGGGGGTTCTATGGCTACACCTTC.

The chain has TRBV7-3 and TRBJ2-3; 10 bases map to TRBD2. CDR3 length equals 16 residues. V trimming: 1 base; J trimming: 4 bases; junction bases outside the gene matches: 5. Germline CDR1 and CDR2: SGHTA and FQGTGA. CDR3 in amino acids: CASSLRPSGSADTQYF. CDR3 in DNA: TGTGCCAGCAGCTTAAGGCCTAGCGGGAGCGCAGATACGCAGTATTTT.